This is a list of T cell receptor beta chains from one sample in a study of cytomegalovirus exposure and HLA in healthy donors. The data were produced by immunoSEQ multiplex PCR, yet TCRdb's version contains in-frame clones alone and is incomplete. The data show approximately 190,000 clones, with around 83% seen just once and less than 2% held by the top ten. Sequenced: PBMCs. The receptors here all came from a man aged 35-49 years in good health and CMV-seropositive. Both conserved end residues are part of each CDR3. The D gene is left open where the match is weak. Expanded clones are given a class, and other clones once, few, many or no size at all.

. . TRBJ2-1 TRBV6-5 CATNTGLSYNEQFF TGTGCCACCAATACAGGGTTGTCCTACAATGAGCAGTTCTTC
. few TRBJ2-7 TRBV18 CASSPRGSYEQYF TGTGCCAGCTCACCACGAGGGTCCTACGAGCAGTACTTC
. once TRBJ1-4 TRBV6-1 CASGIQGLNEKLFF TGTGCCAGCGGAATACAGGGCCTTAATGAAAAACTGTTTTTT
. . TRBJ1-1 TRBV9 CASSVGGKDEAFF TGTGCCAGCAGCGTGGGCGGGAAGGATGAAGCTTTCTTT
TRBD1 . TRBJ2-1 TRBV5-6 CASSPGNQDRAYNEQFF TGTGCCAGCAGCCCTGGCAACCAGGACAGGGCTTACAATGAGCAGTTCTTC
TRBD2 . TRBJ2-4 TRBV5-4 CASSWTSDPQGIQYF TGTGCCAGCAGCTGGACTAGCGACCCCCAGGGCATTCAGTACTTC
. . TRBJ1-2 TRBV29-1 CSVSDGYSF TGCAGCGTCTCCGACGGGTACTCCTTC
TRBD1 . TRBJ1-4 TRBV19 CASRTGGEGEKLFF TGTGCCAGTAGAACAGGGGGAGAGGGTGAAAAACTGTTTTTT
. . TRBJ1-2 TRBV7-9 CASSVEPGLPYTF TGTGCCAGCAGCGTAGAACCGGGACTCCCTTACACCTTC
TRBD2 . TRBJ2-5 TRBV14 CASSPGTSVRETQYF TGTGCCAGCAGCCCCGGGACTAGTGTGCGGGAGACCCAGTACTTC
. . TRBJ2-6 TRBV5-4 CASSLDSPSGANVLTF TGTGCCAGCAGCTTGGACAGCCCCTCTGGGGCCAACGTCCTGACTTTC
TRBD1 few TRBJ2-7 TRBV27 CASSYRTGVSYEQYF TGTGCCAGCAGTTATCGGACAGGGGTTTCCTACGAGCAGTACTTC
. . TRBJ1-2 TRBV19 CASKIQGDYGYTF TGTGCCAGTAAAATTCAGGGTGACTATGGCTACACCTTC
TRBD1 . TRBJ1-4 TRBV10-3 CAISGQGGEKLFF TGTGCCATCAGCGGACAGGGAGGTGAAAAACTGTTTTTT
. . TRBJ1-5 TRBV6-1 CASSQGAGNQPQHF TGTGCCAGCAGTCAAGGAGCTGGCAATCAGCCCCAGCATTTT
TRBD1 . TRBJ1-2 TRBV6-6 CASRDRGDLNYGYTF TGTGCCAGCAGAGACAGGGGGGATCTTAACTATGGCTACACCTTC
TRBD1 . TRBJ2-3 TRBV19 CASRDRGRTDTQYF TGTGCCAGTAGAGACAGGGGGCGAACAGATACGCAGTATTTT
. . TRBJ2-2 TRBV5-6 CASSLVGAGELFF TGTGCCAGCAGCTTGGTGGGCGCCGGGGAGCTGTTTTTT
. . TRBJ2-7 TRBV28 CASSLIREITYF TGTGCCAGCAGTTTGATACGGGAAATCACATACTTC
TRBD1 . TRBJ1-3 TRBV11-2 CASSGTGGFSGNTIYF TGTGCCAGCAGCGGGACAGGGGGTTTCTCTGGAAACACCATATATTTT
TRBD2 once TRBJ2-1 TRBV7-8 CASSLLSGSIDEQFF TGTGCCAGCAGCCTCCTCAGCGGGAGTATCGATGAGCAGTTCTTC
TRBD1 . TRBJ2-1 TRBV7-9 CASSRGQGEQFF TGTGCCAGCAGCCGGGGACAGGGGGAGCAGTTCTTC
. . TRBJ2-2 TRBV5-1 CASSLYWQTNTGELFF TGCGCCAGCAGCTTGTATTGGCAGACGAACACCGGGGAGCTGTTTTTT
. . TRBJ2-1 TRBV11-2 CASSLYREQQFF TGTGCCAGCAGCTTATACCGGGAGCAGCAGTTCTTC
. . TRBJ2-1 TRBV4-1 CASGGSAYNEQFF TGCGCCAGCGGCGGTAGCGCCTACAATGAGCAGTTCTTC
TRBD2 . TRBJ2-2 TRBV28 CASSLWGSGSYPTGELFF TGTGCCAGCAGTTTGTGGGGTAGCGGGAGCTATCCGACCGGGGAGCTGTTTTTT
. . TRBJ1-5 TRBV6-1 CASRGDRQPQHF TGTGCCAGCAGGGGAGACAGGCAGCCCCAGCATTTT
TRBD2 once TRBJ2-7 TRBV7-3 CASSLGAGGLSYEQYF TGTGCCAGCAGCTTGGGGGCGGGAGGCTTGTCCTACGAGCAGTACTTC
. . TRBJ2-5 TRBV5-4 CASSPRSRGQETQYF TGTGCCAGCAGCCCAAGATCCCGGGGGCAAGAGACCCAGTACTTC
. . TRBJ1-4 TRBV21-1 CASSLRGRGGCEKLFF TGTGCCAGCAGCCTCAGGGGCAGGGGCGGGTGTGAAAAACTGTTTTTT
. . TRBJ1-3 TRBV6-5 CASSYSMGAPGNTIYF TGTGCCAGCAGTTACTCGATGGGGGCGCCGGGAAACACCATATATTTT
TRBD1 . TRBJ2-4 TRBV19 CASSLMRGGADIQYF TGTGCCAGTAGCCTCATGAGAGGGGGCGCGGACATTCAGTACTTC
TRBD2 . TRBJ2-1 TRBV2 CASSAGTSGINEQFF TGTGCCAGCTCCGCCGGGACTAGCGGGATCAATGAGCAGTTCTTC
TRBD2 . TRBJ2-7 TRBV28 CASSLGLSKQYF TGTGCCAGCAGTCTGGGACTAAGTAAGCAGTACTTC
. . TRBJ2-7 TRBV5-6 CASSLVQGGNEQYF TGTGCCAGCAGCTTGGTACAGGGTGGGAACGAGCAGTACTTC
. . TRBJ2-7 TRBV28 CASSTLRYEQYF TGTGCCAGCAGTACCCTACGCTACGAGCAGTACTTC
TRBD2 . TRBJ2-1 TRBV6-1 CASSEGHLAGGNEQFF TGTGCCAGCAGTGAAGGTCACTTGGCGGGAGGCAATGAGCAGTTCTTC